This T cell receptor (beta chain) was recorded in a study of metastatic and nonmetastatic thyroid tumors. There were no patients who had received any treatment before thyroid surgery. Germline V gives CDR1 LNHDA, CDR2 SQIVND (reference sequence). V was pared by 2 bases and J by 3 bases, with 10 bases between. CDR3 size: 14 residues. This clone has at least ten counts. TCRdb reprocessed the PCR reads via MiXCR. The table shows about 92,000 clones, with 15% occurring only once. The chain carries TRBV19 and TRBJ1-1; D is perhaps TRBD1 (5 bases). This TCR was recovered from a female donor with papillary thyroid cancer or a benign thyroid nodule (not recorded which). Some clones in this sample may be carry-over from other donors' samples. The sequenced sample was blood. The CDR3 reads CASSIYGGDTEAFF. CDR3 bases: TGTGCCAGTAGTATATATGGGGGGGACACTGAAGCTTTCTTT.